This entry features one T cell receptor (beta chain) sequence. The antigen is not known. The TCR cDNA carried a universal primer site and UMIs from 5'RACE template switching. TCRdb called the 5' RACE reads again in MiXCR, with one record for every CDR3 protein. The repertoire has about 200,000 distinct CDR3 sequences, 2.5% to 3.5% of them found once; the top ten carry approximately 3.5%. The data originate from a study of T cells after yellow fever vaccination. Study results and limitations: Researchers noted that a small share of clonotypes showed up in both CD4 and CD8 compartments.

CDR1 WSHSY and CDR2 SAAADI come from the germline V gene. The germline V and J ends were trimmed by 7 bases and 3 bases, with 10 bases remaining between them. The CDR3 extends over 13 amino acids. The rearrangement joins TRBV10-2 to TRBJ1-5; D is possibly TRBD1 (6 bases). Sequenced here: CD4+ T cells sorted from PBMCs, sampled 10 days after the yellow fever booster vaccination. This TCR was sampled from a man aged 18 to 29 who received the YFV17D yellow fever vaccine. The CDR3 sequence: CASNGQFNQPQHF. In nucleotides, the CDR3 is TGCGCCAGCAATGGACAGTTCAATCAGCCCCAGCATTTT.